This T cell receptor (beta chain) was sequenced in a study of shared clonotypes between healthy human individuals. Study at large: CD8 memory received one plate per donor, CD8 naive two, CD4 memory three and CD4 naive three. Findings and caveats of the study: Larger estimated richness was generally seen in naive subsets than in memory subsets. Generation of non-shared clonotypes was less probable than generation of clonotypes shared by all four donors.

Per the original methods: ImmunoSEQ yielded junction-only sequences lacking quality scores, so filtering differed. Assay: immunoSEQ multiplex PCR; the TCRdb copy retains only in-frame clones and omits some. V, J and clone size were drawn from that table, and D and trimming were deduced from the DNA. This sample has millions of clones, with approximately 93% found just once. As regards this clone: Its target is not known.

The CDR3 is 15 amino acids. V lost 5 bases and J lost 4, with 17 bases in between. Germline CDR1 reads MDHEN; CDR2 reads SYDVKM. Material: naive CD4+ T cells from PBMCs. As for subset: CD45RA+ positively selected. The rearrangement links TRBV28 to TRBJ1-1; D unresolved. The receptor was derived from a man in his late teens or twenties in good health. Some clones in this sample may be carry-over from other donors' samples. This CDR3 reads CASSTPSSVSTEAFF. The CDR3 DNA follows: TGTGCCAGCAGTACACCCTCAAGCGTAAGCACTGAAGCTTTCTTT.